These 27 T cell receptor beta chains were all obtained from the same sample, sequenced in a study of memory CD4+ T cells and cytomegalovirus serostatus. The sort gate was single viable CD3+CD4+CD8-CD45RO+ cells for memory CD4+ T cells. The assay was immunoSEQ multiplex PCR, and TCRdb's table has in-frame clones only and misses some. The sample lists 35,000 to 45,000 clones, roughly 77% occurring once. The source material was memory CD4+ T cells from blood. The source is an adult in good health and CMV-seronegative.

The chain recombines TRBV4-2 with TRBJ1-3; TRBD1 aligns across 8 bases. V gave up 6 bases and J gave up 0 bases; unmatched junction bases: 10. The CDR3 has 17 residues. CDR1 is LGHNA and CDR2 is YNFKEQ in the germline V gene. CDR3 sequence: CASSQSGQANSGNTIYF. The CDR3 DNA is TGTGCCAGCAGTCAGTCGGGACAGGCAAACTCTGGAAACACCATATATTTT.

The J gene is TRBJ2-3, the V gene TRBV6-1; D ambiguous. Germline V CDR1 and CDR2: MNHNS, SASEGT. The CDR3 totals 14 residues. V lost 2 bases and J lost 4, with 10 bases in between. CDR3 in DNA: TGTGCCAGCAGTGAACTGGCAGGTTCAGATACGCAGTATTTT. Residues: CASSELAGSDTQYF.

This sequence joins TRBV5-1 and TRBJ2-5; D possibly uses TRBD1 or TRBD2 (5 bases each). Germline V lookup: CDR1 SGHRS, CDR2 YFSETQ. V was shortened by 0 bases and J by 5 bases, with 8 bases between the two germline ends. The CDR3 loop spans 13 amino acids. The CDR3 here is CASSLGGTETQYF. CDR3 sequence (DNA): TGCGCCAGCAGCTTGGGAGGGACGGAGACCCAGTACTTC.

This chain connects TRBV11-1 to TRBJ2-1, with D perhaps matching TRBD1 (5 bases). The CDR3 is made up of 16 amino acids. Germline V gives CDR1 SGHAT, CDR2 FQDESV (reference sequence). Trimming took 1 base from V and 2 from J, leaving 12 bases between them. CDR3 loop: CASSLGQRGPYNEQFF. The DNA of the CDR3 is TGTGCCAGCAGCTTAGGACAGCGAGGCCCCTACAATGAGCAGTTCTTC.

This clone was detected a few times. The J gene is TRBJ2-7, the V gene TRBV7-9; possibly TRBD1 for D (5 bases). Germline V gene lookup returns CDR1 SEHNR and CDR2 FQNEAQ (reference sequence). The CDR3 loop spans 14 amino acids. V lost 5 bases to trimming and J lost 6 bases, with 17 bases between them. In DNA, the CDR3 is TGTGCCAGCAGCGGAAGGGGTCTAGGGGCCGAGCAGTACTTC. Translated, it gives CASSGRGLGAEQYF.

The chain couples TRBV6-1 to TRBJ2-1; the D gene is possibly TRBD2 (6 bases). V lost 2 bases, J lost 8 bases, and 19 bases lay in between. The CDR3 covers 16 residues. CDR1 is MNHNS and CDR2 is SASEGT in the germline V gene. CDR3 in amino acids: CASSERRDPRGDEQFF. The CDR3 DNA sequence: TGTGCCAGCAGTGAAAGGCGGGACCCACGAGGGGATGAGCAGTTCTTC.

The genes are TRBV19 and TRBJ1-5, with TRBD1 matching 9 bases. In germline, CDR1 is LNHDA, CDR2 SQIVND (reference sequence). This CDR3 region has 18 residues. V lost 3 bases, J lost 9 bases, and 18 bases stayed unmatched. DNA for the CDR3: TGTGCCAGTAGTATTTTTGGGTCCGGCGGGACAGGGTTTCGGCCCCAGCATTTT. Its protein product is CASSIFGSGGTGFRPQHF.

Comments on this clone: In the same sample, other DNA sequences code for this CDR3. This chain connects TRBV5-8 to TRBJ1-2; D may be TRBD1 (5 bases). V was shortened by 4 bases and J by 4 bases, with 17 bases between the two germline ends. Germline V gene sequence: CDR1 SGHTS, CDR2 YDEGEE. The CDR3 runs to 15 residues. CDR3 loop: CASSRPGGAGYGYTF. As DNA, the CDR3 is TGTGCCAGCAGCCGACCGGGAGGGGCAGGCTATGGCTACACCTTC.

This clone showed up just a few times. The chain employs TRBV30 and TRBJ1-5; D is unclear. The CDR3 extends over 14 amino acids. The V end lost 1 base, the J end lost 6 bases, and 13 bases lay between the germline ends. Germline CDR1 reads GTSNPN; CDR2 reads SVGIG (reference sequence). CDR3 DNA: TGTGCCTGGAGTGAAGGAAACAGCGGTCAGCCCCAGCATTTT. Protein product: CAWSEGNSGQPQHF.

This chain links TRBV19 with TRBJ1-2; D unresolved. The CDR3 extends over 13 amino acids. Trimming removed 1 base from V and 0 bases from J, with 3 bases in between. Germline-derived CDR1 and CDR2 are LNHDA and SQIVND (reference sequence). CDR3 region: CASSIATNYGYTF. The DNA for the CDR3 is TGTGCCAGTAGTATAGCCACTAACTATGGCTACACCTTC.

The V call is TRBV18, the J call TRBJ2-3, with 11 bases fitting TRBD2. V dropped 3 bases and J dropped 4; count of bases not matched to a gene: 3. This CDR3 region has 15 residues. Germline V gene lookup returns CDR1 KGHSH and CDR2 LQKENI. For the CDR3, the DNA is TGTGCCAGCTCACCCCTAGCGGGGGGTTCAGATACGCAGTATTTT. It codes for CASSPLAGGSDTQYF.

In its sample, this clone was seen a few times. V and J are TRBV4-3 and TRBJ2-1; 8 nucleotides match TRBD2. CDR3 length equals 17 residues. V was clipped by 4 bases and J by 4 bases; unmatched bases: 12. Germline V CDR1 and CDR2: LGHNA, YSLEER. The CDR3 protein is CASSPSASSGRYNEQFF. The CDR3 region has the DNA TGCGCCAGCAGCCCAAGTGCGTCCAGCGGGAGATACAATGAGCAGTTCTTC.

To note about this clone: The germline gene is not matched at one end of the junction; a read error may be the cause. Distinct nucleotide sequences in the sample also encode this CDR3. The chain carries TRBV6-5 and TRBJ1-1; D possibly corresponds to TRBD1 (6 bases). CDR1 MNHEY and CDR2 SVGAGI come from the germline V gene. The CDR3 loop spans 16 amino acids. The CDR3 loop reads CASSYSSSGGDTEAFF. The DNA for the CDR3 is TGTGCCAGCAGTTACTCGAGTTCAGGTGGGGACACTGAAGCTTTTTTT.

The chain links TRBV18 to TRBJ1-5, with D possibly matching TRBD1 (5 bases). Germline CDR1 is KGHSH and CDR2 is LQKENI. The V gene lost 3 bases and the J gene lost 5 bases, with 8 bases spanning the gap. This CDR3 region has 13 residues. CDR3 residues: CASSPRADQPQHF. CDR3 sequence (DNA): TGTGCCAGCTCACCCAGGGCGGATCAGCCCCAGCATTTT.

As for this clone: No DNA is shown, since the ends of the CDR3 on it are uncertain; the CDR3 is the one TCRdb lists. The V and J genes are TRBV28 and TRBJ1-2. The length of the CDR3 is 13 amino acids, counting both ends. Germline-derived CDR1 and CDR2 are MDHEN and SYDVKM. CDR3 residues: CASSLYSGQGYTF.

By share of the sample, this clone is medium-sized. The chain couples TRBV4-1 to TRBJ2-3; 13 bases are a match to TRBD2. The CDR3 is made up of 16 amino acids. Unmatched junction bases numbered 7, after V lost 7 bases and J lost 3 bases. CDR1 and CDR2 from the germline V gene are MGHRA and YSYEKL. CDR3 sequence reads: CASTLAGGRPTDTQYF. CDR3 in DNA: TGCGCCAGCACACTAGCGGGGGGGCGACCGACAGATACGCAGTATTTT.

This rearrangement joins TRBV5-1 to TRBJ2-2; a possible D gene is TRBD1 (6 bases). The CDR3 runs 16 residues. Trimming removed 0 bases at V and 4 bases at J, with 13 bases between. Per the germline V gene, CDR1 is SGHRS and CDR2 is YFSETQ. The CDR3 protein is CASSLAVQGTTGELFF. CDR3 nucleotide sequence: TGCGCCAGCAGCTTGGCAGTACAGGGAACCACCGGGGAGCTGTTTTTT.

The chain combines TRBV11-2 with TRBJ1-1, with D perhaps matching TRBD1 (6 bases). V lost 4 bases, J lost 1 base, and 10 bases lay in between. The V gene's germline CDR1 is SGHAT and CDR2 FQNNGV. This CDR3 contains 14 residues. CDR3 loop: CASSWTEANTEAFF. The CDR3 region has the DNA TGTGCCAGCAGCTGGACAGAAGCGAACACTGAAGCTTTCTTT. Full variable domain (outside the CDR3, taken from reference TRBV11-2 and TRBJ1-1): EAGVAQSPRYKIIEKRQSVAFWCNPISGHATLYWYQQILGQGPKLLIQFQNNGVVDDSQLPKDRFSAERLKGVDSTLKIQPAKLEDSAVYLCASSWTEANTEAFFGQGTRLTVV.

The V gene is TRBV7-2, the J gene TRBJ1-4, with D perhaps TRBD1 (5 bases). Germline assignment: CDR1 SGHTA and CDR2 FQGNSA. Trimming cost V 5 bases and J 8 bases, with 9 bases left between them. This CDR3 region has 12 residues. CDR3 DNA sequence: TGTGCCAGCAGCCCCGACAGAGAAAAACTGTTTTTT. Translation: CASSPDREKLFF.

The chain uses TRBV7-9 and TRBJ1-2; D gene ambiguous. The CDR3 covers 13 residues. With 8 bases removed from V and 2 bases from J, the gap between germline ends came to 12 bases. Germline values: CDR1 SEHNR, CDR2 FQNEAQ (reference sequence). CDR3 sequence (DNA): TGTGCCAGCGGCGTCTTAACAAACTATGGCTACACCTTC. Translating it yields CASGVLTNYGYTF.

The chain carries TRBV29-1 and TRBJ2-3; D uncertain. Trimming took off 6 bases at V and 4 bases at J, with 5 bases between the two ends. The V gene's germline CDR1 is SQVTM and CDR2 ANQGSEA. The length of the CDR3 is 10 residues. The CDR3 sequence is CSVLSDTQYF. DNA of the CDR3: TGCAGCGTGTTATCAGATACGCAGTATTTT.

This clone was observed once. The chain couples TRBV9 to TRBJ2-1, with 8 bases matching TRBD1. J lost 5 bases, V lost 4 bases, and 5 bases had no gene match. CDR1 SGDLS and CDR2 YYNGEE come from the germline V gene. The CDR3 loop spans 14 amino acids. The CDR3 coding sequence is TGTGCCAGCAGCCTGACAGGGGACAACAATGAGCAGTTCTTC. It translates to CASSLTGDNNEQFF.

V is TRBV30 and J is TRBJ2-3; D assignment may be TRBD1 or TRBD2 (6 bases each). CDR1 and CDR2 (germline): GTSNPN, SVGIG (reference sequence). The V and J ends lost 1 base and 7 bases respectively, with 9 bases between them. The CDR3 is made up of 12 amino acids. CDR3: CAWSAGAYTQYF. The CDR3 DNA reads TGTGCCTGGAGTGCGGGGGCCTATACGCAGTATTTT.

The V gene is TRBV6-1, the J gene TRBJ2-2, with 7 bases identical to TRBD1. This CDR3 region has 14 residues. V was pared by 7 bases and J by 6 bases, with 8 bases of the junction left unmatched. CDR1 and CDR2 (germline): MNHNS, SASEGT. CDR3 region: CASTIQGGAGELFF. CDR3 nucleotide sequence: TGTGCCAGCACCATCCAAGGGGGCGCCGGGGAGCTGTTTTTT.

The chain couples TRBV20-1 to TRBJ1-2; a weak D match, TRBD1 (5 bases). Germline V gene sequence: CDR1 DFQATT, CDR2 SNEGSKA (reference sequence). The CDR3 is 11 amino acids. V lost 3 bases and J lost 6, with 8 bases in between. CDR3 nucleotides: TGCAGTGCTAGGGGGGTGGATGGCTACACCTTC. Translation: CSARGVDGYTF.

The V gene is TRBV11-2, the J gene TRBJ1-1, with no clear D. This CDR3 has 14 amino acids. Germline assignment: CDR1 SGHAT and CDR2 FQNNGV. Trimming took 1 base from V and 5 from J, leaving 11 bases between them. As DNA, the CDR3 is TGTGCCAGCAGCTTAGTTGGAGGGTGGACTGAAGCTTTCTTT. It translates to CASSLVGGWTEAFF.

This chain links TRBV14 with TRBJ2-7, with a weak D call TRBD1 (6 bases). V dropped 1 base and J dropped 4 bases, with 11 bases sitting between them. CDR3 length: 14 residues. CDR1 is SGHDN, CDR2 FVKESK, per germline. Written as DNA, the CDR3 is TGTGCCAGCAGCCAAGGGACAGTCAGATACGAGCAGTACTTC. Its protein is CASSQGTVRYEQYF.